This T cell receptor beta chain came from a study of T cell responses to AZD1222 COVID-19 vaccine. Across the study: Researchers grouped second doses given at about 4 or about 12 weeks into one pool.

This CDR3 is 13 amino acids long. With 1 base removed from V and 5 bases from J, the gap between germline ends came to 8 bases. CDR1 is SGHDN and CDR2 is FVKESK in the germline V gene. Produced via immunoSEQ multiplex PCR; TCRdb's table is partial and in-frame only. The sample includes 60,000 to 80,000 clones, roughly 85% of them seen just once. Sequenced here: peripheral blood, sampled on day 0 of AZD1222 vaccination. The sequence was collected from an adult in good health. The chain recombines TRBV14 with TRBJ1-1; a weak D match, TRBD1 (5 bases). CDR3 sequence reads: CASSQVGGTEAFF. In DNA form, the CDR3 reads TGTGCCAGCAGCCAAGTTGGGGGGACTGAAGCTTTCTTT.